The 32 T cell receptor beta chains below come from one sample, sequenced in a study of OX40 agonist ivuxolimab in advanced cancers. Library creation used the immunoSEQ multiplex PCR assay. Held by TCRdb, this immuneACCESS table contains in-frame sequences only and omits some clones. Under half of the omission traces to an unresolved V gene where checked; the cause of the rest is unknown. The sample table shows more than 90,000 clones, and roughly 83% are seen once. The ten most abundant clones make up approximately 1.5% of the sample. The source was CD4+ or CD8+ T cells sorted from blood, collected in a trial of the OX40 agonist ivuxolimab. These receptors were collected from an adult with an advanced solid tumor such as melanoma, head and neck, liver or kidney cancer.

The chain employs TRBV21-1 and TRBJ2-3; the DNA was not compared with TRBD1, the D call given in the table. TRBV21-1 is reported as a pseudogene. The CDR3 runs 17 residues. The CDR3, as DNA: TGTGCCAGCAGCGCTCATAACACAGGGGGCGTCGCAGATACGCAGTATTTT. It encodes CASSAHNTGGVADTQYF.

This clone was seen many times. This chain links TRBV27 with TRBJ1-2; D gene unclear. V was trimmed by 6 bases and J by 8 bases, leaving 16 bases between them. Germline V gene lookup returns CDR1 MNHEY and CDR2 SMNVEV (reference sequence). The CDR3 has 13 amino acids. CDR3 residues: CASRQLKGGGYTF. CDR3 nucleotide sequence: TGTGCCAGCAGACAGTTGAAGGGCGGCGGCTACACCTTC.

V is TRBV5-4 and J is TRBJ1-1, with 8 positions matching TRBD1. This CDR3 is built from 14 residues. V lost 2 bases and J lost 7; bases outside the gene matches: 7. In germline, CDR1 is SGHNT, CDR2 YYREEE (reference sequence). CDR3 in amino acids: CASSFRQGANEAFF. CDR3 DNA sequence: TGTGCCAGCAGCTTTCGGCAGGGGGCGAATGAAGCTTTCTTT.

The genes are TRBV25-1 and TRBJ1-3; no firm D call. CDR1 and CDR2 from the germline V gene are MGHDK and SYGVNS. The CDR3 totals 15 residues. V lost 1 base and J 6 bases, leaving 13 bases between the germline ends. This CDR3 is CASSESWGRVNTIYF. DNA of the CDR3: TGTGCCAGCAGTGAATCCTGGGGAAGGGTAAACACCATATATTTT.

The rearrangement uses TRBV6-6 and TRBJ2-1; 10 bases are a match to TRBD1. Germline lookup yields CDR1 MNHNY and CDR2 SVGAGI (reference sequence). With V trimmed by 6 bases and J by 12 bases, 5 bases remained unmatched. This CDR3 has 12 residues. This CDR3 reads CASRPTGGRQFF. The CDR3 DNA reads TGTGCCAGCAGACCGACAGGGGGCCGGCAGTTCTTC.

J is TRBJ2-6 and V is TRBV10-3, with D tentatively TRBD1 or TRBD2 (5 bases each). Trimming removed 8 bases at V and 0 bases at J, with 8 bases between. Germline V gene data show CDR1 as ENHRY and CDR2 as SYGVKD. CDR3 length: 14 amino acids. DNA for the CDR3: TGTGCCATCGGGACCGCCTCTGGGGCCAACGTCCTGACTTTC. This sequence encodes CAIGTASGANVLTF.

This chain connects TRBV2 to TRBJ2-3; no reliable D call. Germline-derived CDR1 and CDR2 are SNHLY and FYNNEI. This CDR3 is built from 16 residues. Between the trimmed V and J ends, which lost 3 bases and 2 bases, there was a span of 15 bases. DNA for the CDR3: TGTGCCAGCAGTGACCGTTCTACAACTAACACAGATACGCAGTATTTT. As protein: CASSDRSTTNTDTQYF.

The chain combines TRBV7-3 with TRBJ1-1; D not certain. CDR1 is SGHTA, CDR2 FQGTGA, per germline. The length of the CDR3 is 15 residues. The germline V and J ends were trimmed by 5 bases and 4 bases, with 17 bases remaining between them. CDR3 in DNA: TGTGCCAGCAGCGCGAATCTAGGTGGGCCCACTGAAGCTTTCTTT. This gives the protein CASSANLGGPTEAFF.

The V call is TRBV5-8, the J call TRBJ1-4; no definite D call. V lost 1 base, J lost 8 bases, and 15 bases lay in between. The germline gives CDR1 SGHTS, CDR2 YDEGEE. The CDR3 runs 15 residues. CDR3 in amino acids: CASSLLGDGREKLFF. CDR3 bases: TGTGCCAGCAGCTTGTTGGGAGACGGGAGGGAAAAACTGTTTTTT.

The chain links TRBV7-2 to TRBJ2-5; D unresolved. Germline loops: CDR1 SGHTA, CDR2 FQGNSA. The CDR3 runs 14 residues. Deletions cut 1 base from V and 2 bases from J, with 8 bases between. The CDR3 DNA reads TGTGCCAGCAGCTTAGTCGGTATACAAGAGACCCAGTACTTC. Residues: CASSLVGIQETQYF.

The V gene is TRBV11-2, the J gene TRBJ2-7; D tentatively reads TRBD1 or TRBD2 (6 bases each). There are 16 residues in the CDR3. Per the germline V gene, CDR1 is SGHAT and CDR2 is FQNNGV. The ends were cut back, 3 bases at V and 3 bases at J, with 18 bases in the middle. CDR3 DNA sequence: TGTGCCAGCAGCTTGGGACAAGCGGGTACGGTCTACGAGCAGTACTTC. Its protein product is CASSLGQAGTVYEQYF.

This chain links TRBV5-4 with TRBJ1-1, with 11 bases fitting TRBD1. This CDR3 has 15 amino acids. Germline CDR1 SGHNT, CDR2 YYREEE (reference sequence). V lost 0 bases and J lost 6; bases outside the gene matches: 4. Written as DNA, the CDR3 is TGTGCCAGCAGCTTGGGGGGGACAGGGGGATCTGAAGCTTTCTTT. Translated, it gives CASSLGGTGGSEAFF.

The CDR3 coding sequence is TGTGCCACCAGCAGAGTAAAGGGTAGCCTTAACACCGGGGAGCTGTTTTTT. Translated: CATSRVKGSLNTGELFF. This chain uses TRBV15 with TRBJ2-2, with D unclear. V lost 1 base, J lost 2 bases, and 14 bases lay in between. Germline V gene data show CDR1 as LNHNV and CDR2 as YYDKDF (reference sequence). This CDR3 comprises 17 residues.

This chain joins TRBV5-4 and TRBJ1-2, with TRBD1 as a possible D gene (6 bases). The V end was cut by 0 bases, the J end by 4 bases, with 16 bases between. CDR1 is SGHNT, CDR2 YYREEE, per germline (reference sequence). This CDR3 spans 16 amino acids. CDR3 residues: CASSLARTAITYGYTF. Written as DNA, the CDR3 is TGTGCCAGCAGCTTGGCTAGGACAGCCATAACCTATGGCTACACCTTC.

This clone was seen once. The chain links TRBV5-1 to TRBJ2-2; D perhaps matches TRBD2 (6 bases). The CDR3 runs to 14 residues. Germline CDR1 and CDR2: SGHRS and YFSETQ. The V and J ends lost 2 bases and 2 bases respectively, with 7 bases between them. CDR3 residues: CASSLGTNTGELFF. DNA of the CDR3: TGCGCCAGCAGCTTAGGGACTAACACCGGGGAGCTGTTTTTT.

The rearrangement uses TRBV5-4 and TRBJ2-7, with 15 bases identical to TRBD2. The CDR3 is made up of 17 amino acids. The V gene's germline CDR1 is SGHNT and CDR2 YYREEE (reference sequence). V was pared by 4 bases and J by 4 bases, with 9 bases of the junction left unmatched. The CDR3 protein is CASSPIGTSGRLYEQYF. CDR3 bases: TGTGCCAGCAGCCCTATAGGGACTAGCGGGAGGTTATACGAGCAGTACTTC.

This clone is a singleton in its sample. The chain combines TRBV4-3 with TRBJ1-4; D ambiguous. The CDR3 contains 13 residues. V lost 0 bases, J lost 5 bases, and 4 bases lay in between. Germline V lookup: CDR1 LGHNA, CDR2 YSLEER. CDR3 region: CASSQDRNEKLFF. In DNA form, the CDR3 reads TGCGCCAGCAGCCAAGACAGGAATGAAAAACTGTTTTTT.

The CDR3 sequence is CASSLVRRAVGKRLGANEKLFF. The CDR3 DNA sequence: TGCGCCAGCAGCTTGGTGCGTCGGGCTGTGGGGAAGCGATTGGGAGCTAATGAAAAACTGTTTTTT. The chain couples TRBV5-1 to TRBJ1-4; D is undetermined. The CDR3 consists of 22 residues. The V and J ends lost 0 bases and 3 bases respectively, with 30 bases between them. Germline assignment: CDR1 SGHRS and CDR2 YFSETQ.

This chain joins TRBV5-1 and TRBJ1-1, with D unclear. V was trimmed by 1 base and J by 5 bases, leaving 6 bases between them. The CDR3 loop spans 12 amino acids. CDR1 SGHRS and CDR2 YFSETQ come from the germline V gene. CDR3 bases: TGCGCCAGCAGCTTGAGGGAGACTGAAGCTTTCTTT. Protein product: CASSLRETEAFF.

This chain links TRBV11-2 with TRBJ2-5; TRBD1 matches at 7 bases. Trimming cost V 5 bases and J 6 bases; bases outside gene matches: 18. This CDR3 has 17 amino acids. Germline CDR1 and CDR2: SGHAT and FQNNGV. CDR3 nucleotides: TGTGCCAGCAGCCAAAGGCCCGAGACAGGGAATCCCCAGACCCAGTACTTC. It is translated as CASSQRPETGNPQTQYF.

The rearrangement uses TRBV29-1 and TRBJ2-1; tentatively, D is TRBD1 (6 bases). This CDR3 spans 11 amino acids. V was trimmed by 5 bases and J by 15 bases, leaving 17 bases between them. Germline V CDR1 and CDR2: SQVTM, ANQGSEA. This chain's CDR3 is CSVRRGGVLFF. Here the CDR3 DNA reads TGCAGCGTTCGAAGAGGGGGTGTTCTGTTCTTC.

J is TRBJ1-1 and V is TRBV7-3, with D perhaps matching TRBD1 (5 bases). This CDR3 region has 13 residues. The germline gives CDR1 SGHTA, CDR2 FQGTGA. Trimming left V 4 bases short and J 5 bases short, with 11 bases between. The CDR3 loop reads CASSYAGGTEAFF. The CDR3, as DNA: TGTGCCAGCAGCTACGCCGGGGGGACTGAAGCTTTCTTT.

The chain carries TRBV6-5 and TRBJ1-5; D perhaps matches TRBD1 (5 bases). The CDR3 consists of 14 residues. Looked up from germline, CDR1 is MNHEY and CDR2 is SVGAGI. The germline V and J ends were trimmed by 7 bases and 3 bases, with 13 bases remaining between them. The CDR3 DNA reads TGTGCCAGCAAGTCCGGGACCACCAATCAGCCCCAGCATTTT. This sequence encodes CASKSGTTNQPQHF.

V is TRBV7-2 and J is TRBJ2-5; D is unresolved. CDR1 and CDR2 from the germline V gene are SGHTA and FQGNSA. V was cut by 2 bases and J by 2 bases, with 12 bases left in between. The CDR3 loop spans 15 amino acids. Written as DNA, the CDR3 is TGTGCCAGCAGCTTATTTGGACGTTGGCAAGAGACCCAGTACTTC. The encoded protein is CASSLFGRWQETQYF.

This clone was seen a handful of times. The rearrangement links TRBV7-9 to TRBJ2-3, with 13 bases fitting TRBD2. The CDR3 loop spans 16 amino acids. Trimming removed 5 bases from V and 8 bases from J; junction bases left unmatched: 10. Germline CDR1 is SEHNR and CDR2 is FQNEAQ (reference sequence). The CDR3 DNA reads TGTGCCAGCAGCAGGGGACTAGCGGGGACGCCAAGTACGCAGTATTTT. Translating it yields CASSRGLAGTPSTQYF.

The chain carries TRBV9 and TRBJ2-1; 7 bases map to TRBD2. Germline lookup yields CDR1 SGDLS and CDR2 YYNGEE. V trimming: 3 bases; J trimming: 8 bases; junction bases outside the gene matches: 17. The CDR3 is made up of 17 amino acids. CDR3 bases: TGTGCCAGCAGCGGCGGGGTGGGGGAAGCGGGAAGGTATGAGCAGTTCTTC. This encodes CASSGGVGEAGRYEQFF.

The V and J genes are TRBV29-1 and TRBJ2-1; 14 bases are a match to TRBD2. This CDR3 spans 15 amino acids. Germline V lookup: CDR1 SQVTM, CDR2 ANQGSEA. With 3 bases clipped from V and 12 bases from J, the junction kept 10 bases outside the gene matches. The chain's CDR3 is CSVDSGTSGGRRQFF. As DNA, the CDR3 is TGCAGCGTTGACAGTGGGACTAGCGGGGGCCGGCGGCAGTTCTTC.

This clone was observed a few times. The rearrangement joins TRBV10-1 to TRBJ2-2; D remains unclear. Germline CDR1 is WNHNN and CDR2 is SYGVQD (reference sequence). V was cut by 2 bases and J by 4 bases, with 5 bases left in between. There are 13 residues in the CDR3. CDR3 protein: CASSERATGELFF. CDR3 coding DNA: TGCGCCAGCAGTGAGAGGGCCACCGGGGAGCTGTTTTTT.

The chain carries TRBV4-1 and TRBJ2-5; 7 bases are shared with TRBD1. CDR3 size: 16 residues. The V segment lost 1 base and the J segment 1 base; nucleotides outside the gene matches: 6. Germline CDR1 is MGHRA and CDR2 is YSYEKL. CDR3 in amino acids: CASSQGDRGTQETQYF. CDR3 DNA: TGCGCCAGCAGCCAAGGGGACAGAGGAACCCAAGAGACCCAGTACTTC.

J is TRBJ2-7 and V is TRBV28; no firm D call. CDR3 length: 12 residues. Per germline, CDR1 MDHEN and CDR2 SYDVKM. Trimming cost V 4 bases and J 9 bases, with 13 bases left between them. The CDR3 sequence: CASSSRIEMQYF. The CDR3, as DNA: TGTGCCAGCAGTTCGAGAATAGAGATGCAGTACTTC. Drawing the rest from reference TRBV28 and TRBJ2-7, the complete variable domain is DVKVTQSSRYLVKRTGEKVFLECVQDMDHENMFWYRQDPGLGLRLIYFSYDVKMKEKGDIPEGYSVSREKKERFSLILESASTNQTSMYLCASSSRIEMQYFGPGTRLTVT.

The chain has TRBV5-1 and TRBJ2-3, with 9 bases aligning to TRBD1. CDR1 is SGHRS, CDR2 YFSETQ, per germline. The CDR3 has 14 amino acids. Trimming cost V 4 bases and J 6 bases; bases outside gene matches: 6. The CDR3 protein is CASSTGQGGDTQYF. The CDR3, as DNA: TGCGCCAGCAGCACGGGACAGGGCGGGGATACGCAGTATTTT.

The chain combines TRBV30 with TRBJ1-4; 7 bases map to TRBD1. The CDR3 has 14 residues. CDR1 is GTSNPN, CDR2 SVGIG, per germline (reference sequence). The trim removed 1 base at V and 3 bases at J, leaving 2 bases unmatched. DNA for the CDR3: TGTGCCTGGAGTGCCGGGACAGCTAATGAAAAACTGTTTTTT. Translated: CAWSAGTANEKLFF.